This TCR beta chain appears in the sequencing data of a study of response to subunit inactivated influenza vaccine. TCRdb reanalysed the RT-PCR reads using MiXCR and keeps one entry per CDR3 protein. This table holds 700,000 to 900,000 distinct CDR3 sequences, approximately 22% found once. CDR1 is DFQATT and CDR2 is SNEGSKA in the germline V gene (reference sequence). V lost 3 bases, J lost 0 bases, and 9 bases lay in between. The CDR3 totals 13 residues. This clonotype originated in a man aged 50 or older who received an inactivated influenza vaccine. Sequencing used PBMCs from blood, obtained about 5 days after vaccination. V is TRBV20-1 and J is TRBJ2-7; no reliable D call. This chain's CDR3 is CSASNSRSYEQYF. The CDR3 DNA reads as TGCAGTGCTAGTAACAGCCGCTCCTACGAGCAGTACTTC.